This T cell receptor (beta chain) was sequenced in a study of T cells expressing NK-cell markers. TCRdb reprocessed the 5' RACE reads, keeping one entry per CDR3 protein, no DNA. This listing includes 200,000 to 300,000 distinct CDR3 sequences. This CDR3 comprises 14 residues. The germline V gene has CDR1 SGHRS and CDR2 YFSETQ. This receptor was identified in a woman between 18 and 69 years old in good health. This sequence joins TRBV5-1 and TRBJ1-1. The sequencing input was blood T cells: a sorted CD56 or NKG2C T cell subset, CD4+ or CD8+ T cells, or bulk PBMC T cells (not recorded which). The CDR3 is CASSPSRMNTEAFF.